This T cell receptor (beta chain) came from a study of CD8 T cells in Susac syndrome. Study results and caveats: The CD4+ T cell repertoires, which came from Susac syndrome patients, showed no sign of clonal expansion.

Isolation of CD8+ and CD4+ T cells was performed negatively, whereas enrichment of TEMRA cells was done by FACS. The CDR3 runs to 15 residues. CDR1 is DFQATT and CDR2 is SNEGSKA in the germline V gene (reference sequence). V lost 5 bases, J lost 4 bases, and 12 bases stayed unmatched. Random hexamers served to reverse transcribe roughly 0.45 to 1 ug RNA. A single record per CDR3 protein comes from TCRdb applying MiXCR to the immunoSEQ multiplex PCR reads. The table lists 160,000 or so distinct CDR3 sequences, 85% to 95% of them singletons. For this clonotype: The antigen is undetermined.

The chain is built from TRBV20-1 and TRBJ2-7; 9 bases fit TRBD2. The sequencing input was CD4+ T cells from PBMCs. This receptor was taken from a human donor with Susac syndrome. CDR3 loop: CSAGPGTSQGYEQYF. The CDR3 DNA reads TGCAGTGCTGGCCCCGGGACTAGCCAAGGGTACGAGCAGTACTTC.